One T cell receptor (beta chain) is described in this entry. The V gene's germline CDR1 is SEHNR and CDR2 FQNEAQ (reference sequence). CDR3 length: 15 residues. Unmatched junction bases numbered 6, after V lost 5 bases and J lost 7 bases. TCRdb re-called the RT-PCR reads with MiXCR, one entry per CDR3 protein. Altogether hundreds of thousands of distinct CDR3 sequences are present, 13% to 15% being singletons, with the ten largest covering roughly 3.6%. Sequenced material: memory CD4+ T cells from blood. This sequence joins TRBV7-9 and TRBJ1-4; 11 bases are shared with TRBD1. The sequence was collected from a female donor in good health, serving as a healthy control. This CDR3 reads CASSPRTGGSEKLFF. The CDR3 coding sequence is TGTGCCAGCAGCCCCCGGACAGGGGGCAGTGAAAAACTGTTTTTT.